The 26 T cell receptor beta chains below all came from one sample that was sequenced in a study of T cell responses to AZD1222 COVID-19 vaccine. Only in-frame clones appear in the TCRdb table, and some are missing; sequencing was by immunoSEQ multiplex PCR. The data contain about 100,000 clones, approximately 84% of them singletons. The sequencing here drew on peripheral blood, taken on day 0 of AZD1222 vaccination. The origin of the receptors is an adult in good health.

The gene calls are TRBV18 and TRBJ1-1; 8 bases line up with TRBD1. The CDR3 is 15 amino acids. V dropped 0 bases and J dropped 6; count of bases not matched to a gene: 6. CDR1 KGHSH and CDR2 LQKENI come from the germline V gene. The DNA of the CDR3 is TGTGCCAGCTCACCACCGTTGGACAGGGTCCCTGAAGCTTTCTTT. Translating it yields CASSPPLDRVPEAFF.

A word on this clone: Relative to the germline gene, one junction end is altered; a read error may explain this. The V gene is TRBV14, the J gene TRBJ1-2; no definite D call. Germline V gene sequence: CDR1 SGHDN, CDR2 FVKESK. The length of the CDR3 is 14 residues. The CDR3 DNA follows: TGTGCCAGCAGCCAAGACCCACCGAAGAATGGCTACATCTTC. Translating it yields CASSQDPPKNGYIF.

The chain employs TRBV3-1 (or the pseudogene TRBV3-2) and TRBJ2-7, with 7 nucleotides matching TRBD2. This CDR3 region has 16 residues. CDR1 LGHDT and CDR2 YNNKEL come from the germline V gene (reference sequence). The ends lost 1 base at V and 3 bases at J; junction bases unmatched: 9. In DNA, the CDR3 is TGTGCCAGCAGCCAAGGTGGGCAGGGAGGGGTCTACGAGCAGTACTTC. Its protein product is CASSQGGQGGVYEQYF.

This chain connects TRBV21-1 to TRBJ1-1; the D call TRBD1 from the table was never checked on the DNA. TRBV21-1 is shown as a pseudogene. CDR3 size: 19 residues. DNA of the CDR3: TGTGCCAGCAGCAAACAACTCCCATCAACAGGGGGCTCTAACACTGAAGCTTTCTTT. Translation gives CASSKQLPSTGGSNTEAFF.

The genes are TRBV12-3 or TRBV12-4 and TRBJ2-5; D perhaps matches TRBD2 (5 bases). Trimming stripped 6 bases from V and 10 bases from J, with 18 bases between. This CDR3 is 13 amino acids long. The CDR3 DNA follows: TGTGCCAGCAGCGCTAGCCCCTCCGGGAACCAGTACTTC. Amino acids: CASSASPSGNQYF.

The rearrangement joins TRBV12-3 or TRBV12-4 to TRBJ2-1; D gene ambiguous. V lost 0 bases and J 12 bases, leaving 6 bases between the germline ends. The length of the CDR3 is 11 residues. CDR3 region: CASSLAGRQFF. The CDR3 DNA reads as TGTGCCAGCAGTTTAGCGGGCCGGCAGTTCTTC.

The chain joins TRBV5-1 to TRBJ2-3, with D perhaps matching TRBD1 or TRBD2 (5 bases each). From germline, CDR1 is SGHRS and CDR2 YFSETQ. The CDR3 sequence is 15 residues long. V was trimmed by 6 bases and J by 6 bases, leaving 20 bases between them. CDR3 sequence reads: CASTFGTAALDTQYF. In DNA, the CDR3 is TGCGCCAGCACCTTCGGGACGGCCGCCCTCGATACGCAGTATTTT.

The V gene is TRBV11-2, the J gene TRBJ2-7, with D hard to call. V was trimmed by 0 bases and J by 6 bases, leaving 15 bases between them. This CDR3 spans 15 amino acids. CDR1 SGHAT and CDR2 FQNNGV come from the germline V gene. This CDR3 is CASSLDLMTAGEQYF. In nucleotides, the CDR3 is TGTGCCAGCAGCTTAGATCTTATGACTGCAGGCGAGCAGTACTTC.

The chain employs TRBV5-1 and TRBJ1-6; 7 bases agree with TRBD1. Germline CDR1 is SGHRS and CDR2 is YFSETQ. The CDR3 runs to 15 residues. V shed 4 bases, J shed 6 bases, and the junction held 7 bases outside the gene matches. This chain's CDR3 is CASSGTGVANSPLHF. Here the CDR3 DNA reads TGCGCCAGCAGCGGAACAGGGGTTGCTAATTCACCCCTCCACTTT. Full variable domain (remainder filled in from reference TRBV5-1 and TRBJ1-6): KAGVTQTPRYLIKTRGQQVTLSCSPISGHRSVSWYQQTPGQGLQFLFEYFSETQRNKGNFPGRFSGRQFSNSRSEMNVSTLELGDSALYLCASSGTGVANSPLHFGNGTRLTVT.

V and J are TRBV10-1 and TRBJ1-2; D remains unclear. Germline loops: CDR1 WNHNN, CDR2 SYGVQD (reference sequence). The CDR3 is 16 amino acids. V was clipped by 2 bases and J by 0 bases, with 13 bases between them. The CDR3 nucleotides are TGCGCCAGCAGTGAGGGGTTGCTTAAAGCTAACTATGGCTACACCTTC. Amino acids: CASSEGLLKANYGYTF.

Only a few counts were recorded for this clone. This rearrangement joins TRBV3-1 (or the pseudogene TRBV3-2) to TRBJ1-1; D ambiguous. Germline V gives CDR1 LGHDT, CDR2 YNNKEL (reference sequence). V was clipped by 1 base and J by 1 base, with 10 bases between them. The CDR3 length is 15 residues. This CDR3 is CASSQVATANTEAFF. Here the CDR3 DNA reads TGTGCCAGCAGCCAAGTGGCCACAGCGAACACTGAAGCTTTCTTT.

This rearrangement joins TRBV19 to TRBJ1-1, with TRBD1 identical over 7 bases. The CDR3 spans 14 residues. Germline V lookup: CDR1 LNHDA, CDR2 SQIVND (reference sequence). V lost 5 bases to trimming and J lost 4 bases; unmatched junction nucleotides: 7. For the CDR3, the DNA is TGTGCCAGTAGTGATAGGGGGCTGAGCACTGAAGCTTTCTTT. It encodes CASSDRGLSTEAFF.

This clone has only one observation. The gene calls are TRBV19 and TRBJ1-2; 8 nucleotides match TRBD1. Looked up from germline, CDR1 is LNHDA and CDR2 is SQIVND (reference sequence). V shed 4 bases, J shed 4 bases, and the junction held 5 bases outside the gene matches. The length of the CDR3 is 14 residues. CDR3 nucleotides: TGTGCCAGTAGTACGGACAGGGACGCCTATGGCTACACCTTC. Translating gives CASSTDRDAYGYTF.

The chain employs TRBV28 and TRBJ1-5, with TRBD1 matching over 7 bases. The V gene's germline CDR1 is MDHEN and CDR2 SYDVKM. V shed 6 bases, J shed 2 bases, and the junction held 10 bases outside the gene matches. The CDR3 runs 16 residues. The CDR3 coding sequence is TGTGCCAGCAGCATCCCAAGGGGGCTTGGCAATCAGCCCCAGCATTTT. Its translation: CASSIPRGLGNQPQHF.

The V and J genes are TRBV11-3 and TRBJ2-5; D is tentatively TRBD1 or TRBD2 (6 bases each). V was pared by 0 bases and J by 5 bases, with 19 bases between. In germline, CDR1 is SGHNT, CDR2 YENEEA. This CDR3 comprises 17 residues. The CDR3 nucleotides read TGTGCCAGCAGCTTAGATAATGGGGGGCTGGCGTCGGAGACCCAGTACTTC. Amino acids: CASSLDNGGLASETQYF.

This clone was detected once. The CDR3 nucleotides read TGTGCCAGCTCACCTGCGCCCGTGAAACTTGAAGCTTTCTTT. It codes for CASSPAPVKLEAFF. The rearrangement uses TRBV18 and TRBJ1-1, with D unclear. Trimming stripped 3 bases from V and 7 bases from J, with 15 bases between. CDR3 size: 14 residues. Germline V gives CDR1 KGHSH, CDR2 LQKENI.

The chain links TRBV3-1 (or the pseudogene TRBV3-2) to TRBJ2-1; 12 nucleotides match TRBD2. The CDR3 spans 16 residues. CDR1 and CDR2 (germline): LGHDT, YNNKEL (reference sequence). With 4 bases clipped from V and 6 bases from J, the junction kept 7 bases outside the gene matches. The CDR3 protein is CASSPGGLAGLNEQFF. The CDR3 DNA is TGTGCCAGCAGCCCAGGGGGACTAGCGGGCCTCAATGAGCAGTTCTTC.

This chain connects TRBV12-3 or TRBV12-4 to TRBJ1-2; D is possibly TRBD1 (6 bases). The CDR3 is 12 residues long. The V and J ends lost 6 bases and 4 bases respectively, with 9 bases between them. In DNA form, the CDR3 reads TGTGCCAGCAGGAAGGACAGCTATGGCTACACCTTC. It translates to CASRKDSYGYTF.

The chain has TRBV27 and TRBJ2-3; D might be TRBD1 (6 bases). The CDR3 extends over 15 amino acids. Deletions cut 5 bases from V and 4 bases from J, with 16 bases between. Germline CDR1 reads MNHEY; CDR2 reads SMNVEV (reference sequence). CDR3 residues: CASSPRTAGADTQYF. The CDR3 coding sequence is TGTGCCAGCAGTCCTAGGACAGCCGGCGCAGATACGCAGTATTTT.

J is TRBJ2-1 and V is TRBV30; TRBD2 matches 8 bases. The CDR3 is made up of 13 amino acids. Germline CDR1 is GTSNPN and CDR2 is SVGIG (reference sequence). V lost 3 bases, J lost 12 bases, and 10 bases stayed unmatched. DNA for the CDR3: TGTGCCTGGAGCCCGGGACTAGAAATAGGGCAGTTCTTC. It encodes CAWSPGLEIGQFF.

The V and J genes are TRBV2 and TRBJ2-7, with 10 bases identical to TRBD2. This CDR3 has 16 amino acids. With V trimmed by 3 bases and J by 2 bases, 7 bases remained unmatched. Germline loops: CDR1 SNHLY, CDR2 FYNNEI. The CDR3 region has the DNA TGTGCCAGCAGTGATCGCCCAGCGGGAGGGACCTACGAGCAGTACTTC. This gives the protein CASSDRPAGGTYEQYF.

V gene TRBV3-1 (or the pseudogene TRBV3-2) combines with J gene TRBJ2-1; the match to TRBD2 covers 8 bases. The CDR3 runs to 17 residues. The junction had 11 bases not matched to a gene; V was cut back by 3 bases and J by 4 bases. The V gene's germline CDR1 is LGHDT and CDR2 YNNKEL (reference sequence). CDR3 DNA sequence: TGTGCCAGCAGCCAGGTCCCAGCGGGGGCAGCATACAATGAGCAGTTCTTC. Its translation is CASSQVPAGAAYNEQFF.

The chain combines TRBV6-1 with TRBJ1-2; no reliable D call. The germline CDR1 and CDR2 sequences are MNHNS and SASEGT. The CDR3 covers 15 residues. V was pared by 0 bases and J by 3 bases, with 11 bases between. In DNA form, the CDR3 reads TGTGCCAGCAGTGAAGCGTCCAGGACCTACTATGGCTACACCTTC. As protein: CASSEASRTYYGYTF.

The chain joins TRBV30 to TRBJ2-6; D call uncertain. This CDR3 has 12 amino acids. Trimming shortened V by 5 bases and J by 1 base, and 3 bases separated the two germline ends. From germline, CDR1 is GTSNPN and CDR2 SVGIG (reference sequence). The CDR3 sequence is CAWGSGANVLTF. The CDR3 region has the DNA TGTGCCTGGGGTTCTGGGGCCAACGTCCTGACTTTC.

This sequence joins TRBV21-1 and TRBJ1-5. TRBV21-1 is reported as a pseudogene. The CDR3 is made up of 19 amino acids. The CDR3 DNA sequence: TGTGCCAGCAGCAAATCTATTGGGGGGCAGGCCCTTTCTAATCAGCCCCAGCATTTT. The encoded protein is CASSKSIGGQALSNQPQHF.

V is TRBV28 and J is TRBJ1-2; D not certain. CDR1 and CDR2 (germline): MDHEN, SYDVKM. Trimming took 5 bases from V and 3 from J, leaving 10 bases between them. The CDR3 length is 13 residues. This CDR3 reads CASSQDRDYGYTF. The CDR3 DNA reads as TGTGCCAGCAGTCAGGATCGAGACTATGGCTACACCTTC.